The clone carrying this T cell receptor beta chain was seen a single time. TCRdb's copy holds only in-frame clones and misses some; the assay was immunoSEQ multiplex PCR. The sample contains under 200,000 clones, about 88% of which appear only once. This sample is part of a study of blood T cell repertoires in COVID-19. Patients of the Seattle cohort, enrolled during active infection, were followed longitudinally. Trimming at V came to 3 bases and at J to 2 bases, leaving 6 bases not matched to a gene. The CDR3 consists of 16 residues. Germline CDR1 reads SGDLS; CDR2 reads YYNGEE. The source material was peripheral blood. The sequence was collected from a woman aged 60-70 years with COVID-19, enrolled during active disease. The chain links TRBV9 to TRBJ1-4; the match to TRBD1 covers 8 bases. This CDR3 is CASSADTGGTNEKLFF. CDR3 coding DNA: TGTGCCAGCAGCGCAGATACAGGGGGGACTAATGAAAAACTGTTTTTT.